This T cell receptor (beta chain) was recovered during a study of blood T cell repertoires in COVID-19. The germline V gene encodes CDR1 SNHLY and CDR2 FYNNEI. Trimming shortened V by 8 bases and J by 10 bases, and 14 bases separated the two germline ends. CDR3 length: 12 amino acids. Produced via immunoSEQ multiplex PCR; TCRdb's table is partial and in-frame only. The sample carries some 150,000 clones, about 87% recorded once. The receptor was isolated from a man aged 45-60 years with active COVID-19. Sequenced sample: peripheral blood. The chain combines TRBV2 with TRBJ1-4, with a weak D call TRBD1 (5 bases). In DNA, the CDR3 is TGTGCCAGCCGGGACTTGAGGGTAAAACTGTTTTTT. Residues: CASRDLRVKLFF.